This T cell receptor (beta chain) was identified during a study of tumor-infiltrating lymphocytes in oesophageal squamous cell carcinoma. TCRdb analysed the PCR reads with MiXCR anew, one entry per CDR3 protein. The sample lists about 9,600 distinct CDR3 sequences, 58% occurring once. The CDR3 consists of 16 residues. In germline, CDR1 is LGHNT, CDR2 FRNRAP. The V gene end was trimmed by 5 bases and the J gene end by 4 bases; junction bases not matched to a gene: 4. This receptor was obtained from a female donor with esophageal squamous cell carcinoma. The chain employs TRBV12-5 and TRBJ2-2; 13 bases are a match to TRBD2. Material for sequencing was esophageal tumor tissue. CDR3 coding DNA: TGTGCTAGTGGTGGGGGACTAGCGGGGTTCACCGGGGAGCTGTTTTTT. Encoded protein: CASGGGLAGFTGELFF.